The 19 T cell receptor beta chains below all came from one sample that was sequenced in a study of blood T cell repertoires in COVID-19. Assay: immunoSEQ multiplex PCR; the TCRdb copy retains only in-frame clones and omits some. The sample lists under 150,000 clones, 77% occurring once. The sample was peripheral blood. These receptors came from a man aged 80 or over with acute or convalescent COVID-19.

This clone was seen a few times. This sequence joins TRBV5-4 and TRBJ2-7, with 10 bases fitting TRBD1. The CDR3 runs to 14 residues. Germline V lookup: CDR1 SGHNT, CDR2 YYREEE (reference sequence). The J segment lost 4 bases and the V segment lost 3 bases, leaving 4 bases of the junction unmatched. The CDR3 DNA reads as TGTGCCAGCAGCTACCGGACAGGGGGATACGAGCAGTACTTC. It codes for CASSYRTGGYEQYF. Filled out from reference TRBV5-4 and TRBJ2-7, the complete variable domain reads ETGVTQSPTHLIKTRGQQVTLRCSSQSGHNTVSWYQQALGQGPQFIFQYYREEENGRGNFPPRFSGLQFPNYSSELNVNALELDDSALYLCASSYRTGGYEQYFGPGTRLTVT.

This clone was counted many times. This chain links TRBV19 with TRBJ1-6, with D hard to call. CDR3 size: 14 residues. Germline V gene lookup returns CDR1 LNHDA and CDR2 SQIVND (reference sequence). Trimming left V 10 bases short and J 6 bases short, with 16 bases between. CDR3 region: CATSQRGGNSPLHF. CDR3 DNA sequence: TGTGCCACTTCTCAGCGGGGAGGTAATTCACCCCTCCACTTT.

V gene TRBV11-1 combines with J gene TRBJ1-1, with D hard to call. Germline V gene sequence: CDR1 SGHAT, CDR2 FQDESV (reference sequence). V was pared by 6 bases and J by 6 bases, with 14 bases between. This CDR3 comprises 13 residues. In DNA form, the CDR3 reads TGTGCCAGCAGTCCTCCGGGTGTCCCTGAAGCTTTCTTT. Protein: CASSPPGVPEAFF.

The V and J genes are TRBV7-2 and TRBJ1-5; TRBD1 might be the D (5 bases). Trimming left V 5 bases short and J 2 bases short, with 16 bases between. This CDR3 region has 16 residues. The germline gives CDR1 SGHTA, CDR2 FQGNSA. For the CDR3, the DNA is TGTGCCAGCAGCCAAAGATGGGGCGGAGGCAATCAGCCCCAGCATTTT. It encodes CASSQRWGGGNQPQHF.

The chain joins TRBV4-3 to TRBJ2-2; 7 bases align to TRBD1. Germline V gene sequence: CDR1 LGHNA, CDR2 YSLEER. Trimming at V came to 2 bases and at J to 5 bases, leaving 8 bases not matched to a gene. This CDR3 has 16 residues. The CDR3, as DNA: TGCGCCAGCAGCCAAATAACAGGGGTTACGACCGGGGAGCTGTTTTTT. This codes for CASSQITGVTTGELFF.

The table lists this clone with many counts. This chain uses TRBV5-4 with TRBJ1-1; the D gene is possibly TRBD1 (5 bases). Trimming cost V 4 bases and J 6 bases, with 19 bases left between them. CDR1 and CDR2 from the germline V gene are SGHNT and YYREEE (reference sequence). CDR3 length: 15 residues. The CDR3 DNA reads TGTGCCAGCAGCAATAGGACAAGGCTCATCCCTGAAGCTTTCTTT. As protein: CASSNRTRLIPEAFF.

Written as DNA, the CDR3 is TGTGCCAGCAGTTTAGGGACTAGCGGGGAATACACCGGGGAGCTGTTTTTT. This translates into CASSLGTSGEYTGELFF. V gene TRBV27 combines with J gene TRBJ2-2; TRBD2 matches at 13 bases. After removal of 2 bases from V and 3 bases from J, the junction contained 3 bases not matched to a gene. Germline V CDR1 and CDR2: MNHEY, SMNVEV (reference sequence). The CDR3 is 17 amino acids.

The chain combines TRBV27 with TRBJ1-2; D not certain. Trimming shortened V by 6 bases and J by 0 bases, and 8 bases separated the two germline ends. The CDR3 loop spans 13 amino acids. Germline values: CDR1 MNHEY, CDR2 SMNVEV (reference sequence). For the CDR3, the DNA is TGTGCCAGCAGCGACAAAGCTAACTATGGCTACACCTTC. This encodes CASSDKANYGYTF.

The chain recombines TRBV4-2 with TRBJ1-5, with TRBD1 identical over 9 bases. CDR3 size: 15 residues. The V gene's germline CDR1 is LGHNA and CDR2 YNFKEQ. V shed 1 base and J 7 bases; nucleotides not matched to a gene: 5. DNA of the CDR3: TGTGCCAGCAGCCAAGTACCGGGACAGGGACAGCCCCAGCATTTT. Amino acid sequence: CASSQVPGQGQPQHF.

The J gene is TRBJ2-1, the V gene TRBV5-4; 12 bases are a match to TRBD2. The V gene's germline CDR1 is SGHNT and CDR2 YYREEE (reference sequence). Trimming removed 2 bases from V and 1 base from J; junction bases left unmatched: 4. This CDR3 has 17 residues. Written as DNA, the CDR3 is TGTGCCAGCAGCTTATCTAGCGGGGGGGCTTCCTACAATGAGCAGTTCTTC. This gives the protein CASSLSSGGASYNEQFF.

Of note for this clone: In the same sample, other DNA sequences code for this CDR3. This chain uses TRBV7-2 with TRBJ1-5; 10 bases align to TRBD1. The CDR3 length is 14 residues. The germline V gene has CDR1 SGHTA and CDR2 FQGNSA. After removal of 5 bases from V and 6 bases from J, the junction contained 4 bases not matched to a gene. In DNA, the CDR3 is TGTGCCAGCAGCCTCGGACAGGGGGGTCAGCCCCAGCATTTT. It translates to CASSLGQGGQPQHF. The full variable domain, completed using reference TRBV7-2 and TRBJ1-5, is GAGVSQSPSNKVTEKGKDVELRCDPISGHTALYWYRQSLGQGLEFLIYFQGNSAPDKSGLPSDRFSAERTGGSVSTLTIQRTQQEDSAVYLCASSLGQGGQPQHFGDGTRLSIL.

The rearrangement joins TRBV6-5 to TRBJ1-1, with D hard to call. The CDR3 sequence is 12 residues long. Trimming pared 2 bases from V and 5 bases from J, leaving 6 bases between. Germline V lookup: CDR1 MNHEY, CDR2 SVGAGI. CDR3 residues: CASSYVRTEAFF. The CDR3 nucleotides read TGTGCCAGCAGTTACGTCCGGACTGAAGCTTTCTTT.

As for this clone: An end of the junction does not agree with germline; a read error may underlie this. The rearrangement links TRBV6-6 to TRBJ1-4; D is uncertain. This CDR3 has 14 amino acids. The germline CDR1 and CDR2 sequences are MNHNY and SVGAGI (reference sequence). In DNA form, the CDR3 reads TGTGCCAGCACTTACGGAGGGCGTGGGGAAAAACTGTTTTTT. This gives the protein CASTYGGRGEKLFF.

This rearrangement joins TRBV19 to TRBJ1-3, with D unresolved. Germline-derived CDR1 and CDR2 are LNHDA and SQIVND (reference sequence). CDR3 length equals 13 residues. Trimming stripped 11 bases from V and 0 bases from J, with 11 bases between. The DNA for the CDR3 is TGTGCCCTCCTGGGAGGCTCTGGAAACACCATATATTTT. Encoded protein: CALLGGSGNTIYF.

The rearrangement joins TRBV5-5 to TRBJ1-4; D unresolved. The CDR3 spans 16 residues. V was trimmed by 6 bases and J by 0 bases, leaving 15 bases between them. The germline gives CDR1 SGHKS, CDR2 YYEKEE (reference sequence). Here the CDR3 reads CASNLGIGATNEKLFF. CDR3 bases: TGTGCCAGCAACCTAGGGATCGGGGCAACTAATGAAAAACTGTTTTTT.

V is TRBV15 and J is TRBJ2-2; TRBD2 matches at 8 bases. Germline values: CDR1 LNHNV, CDR2 YYDKDF (reference sequence). Unmatched junction bases numbered 7, after V lost 1 base and J lost 0 bases. The CDR3 length is 18 residues. CDR3 region: CATSRGSSGGTNTGELFF. The CDR3 DNA is TGTGCCACCAGCAGAGGGTCCAGCGGGGGCACGAACACCGGGGAGCTGTTTTTT.

This clone was seen more than once but under ten times. Other DNA sequences in this sample translate to the same CDR3. This chain joins TRBV4-2 and TRBJ1-3; possible D gene TRBD1, 5 bases. Trimming removed 0 bases from V and 0 bases from J, with 12 bases in between. From germline, CDR1 is LGHNA and CDR2 YNFKEQ. The CDR3 is 17 residues long. As DNA, the CDR3 is TGTGCCAGCAGCCAAGAAGGTACAGGCGACTCTGGAAACACCATATATTTT. It codes for CASSQEGTGDSGNTIYF.

V gene TRBV6-1 combines with J gene TRBJ2-4; TRBD1 might be the D (6 bases). The CDR3 is made up of 16 amino acids. V shed 2 bases and J shed 2 bases, with 13 bases lying between them. Germline values: CDR1 MNHNS, CDR2 SASEGT. The CDR3 sequence is CASSEFQGKTKNIQYF. CDR3 nucleotide sequence: TGTGCCAGCAGTGAATTCCAGGGGAAGACCAAAAACATTCAGTACTTC.

This sequence joins TRBV5-1 and TRBJ2-7; 9 bases agree with TRBD2. Germline V gene sequence: CDR1 SGHRS, CDR2 YFSETQ. Trimming at V came to 4 bases and at J to 0 bases, leaving 14 bases not matched to a gene. This CDR3 is 18 amino acids long. CDR3 in amino acids: CASSRKGAGGRSSYEQYF. CDR3 DNA sequence: TGCGCCAGCAGCCGGAAGGGAGCGGGGGGCCGTAGCTCCTACGAGCAGTACTTC.